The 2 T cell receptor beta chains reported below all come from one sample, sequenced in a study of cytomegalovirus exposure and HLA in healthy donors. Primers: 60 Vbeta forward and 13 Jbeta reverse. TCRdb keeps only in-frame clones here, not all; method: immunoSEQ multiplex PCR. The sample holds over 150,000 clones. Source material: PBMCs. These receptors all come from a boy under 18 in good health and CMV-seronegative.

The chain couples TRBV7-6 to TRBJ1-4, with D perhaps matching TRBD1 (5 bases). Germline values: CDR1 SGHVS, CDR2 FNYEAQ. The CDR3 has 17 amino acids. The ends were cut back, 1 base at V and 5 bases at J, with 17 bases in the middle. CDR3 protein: CASSLVGVGGPNEKLFF. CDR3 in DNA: TGTGCCAGCAGCTTAGTAGGGGTGGGGGGACCGAATGAAAAACTGTTTTTT.

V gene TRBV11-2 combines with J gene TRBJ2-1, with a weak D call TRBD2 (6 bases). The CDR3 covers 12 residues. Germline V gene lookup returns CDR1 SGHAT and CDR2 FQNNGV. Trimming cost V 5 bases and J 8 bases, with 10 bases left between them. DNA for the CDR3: TGTGCCAGCAGCCCGCGGGACTATGAGCAGTTCTTC. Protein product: CASSPRDYEQFF.